This T cell receptor beta chain appears in the sequencing data of a study of cytomegalovirus exposure and HLA in healthy donors. The length of the CDR3 is 14 residues. The germline V gene encodes CDR1 LNHDA and CDR2 SQIVND (reference sequence). Trimming took 4 bases from V and 3 from J, leaving 9 bases between them. Study-wide results and limits: V- and J-gene trimming in TCR beta was tied to a missense DCLRE1C variant by an analysis performed later. Cytomegalovirus association was assigned to about 150 TCR beta chains.

Turning to this clone: What it binds is not known.

The study ran its PCR with 60 Vbeta and 13 Jbeta primers. Here immunoSEQ multiplex PCR was the method, and the copy in TCRdb shows in-frame clones only, minus some. The specimen's table records 150,000 or so clones. The sequencing sample was made of PBMCs. The chain links TRBV19 to TRBJ2-2; unclear D gene. The sequence derives from a middle-aged woman in good health and CMV-seropositive. The CDR3 reads CASSTKTHTGELFF. The DNA for the CDR3 is TGTGCCAGTAGTACCAAGACTCACACCGGGGAGCTGTTTTTT.